The present TCR beta chain was sequenced within a study of CD8+ T cells in alopecia areata. After isolation, RNA underwent reverse transcription to generate cDNA as the sequencing template. Clones were read by immunoSEQ multiplex PCR, and TCRdb kept only the in-frame ones, dropping some. Of about 190,000 clones in the sample, 60% are singletons; the top ten hold 0.65% to 0.7%. This sample's treatment: oral pan-JAK inhibitor, 5-10 mg twice daily. V was pared by 5 bases and J by 8 bases, with 2 bases of the junction left unmatched. Per the germline V gene, CDR1 is SGHTA and CDR2 is FQGNSA. This CDR3 is built from 14 residues.

The chain carries TRBV7-2 and TRBJ2-1; 14 nucleotides line up with TRBD2. This clonotype was obtained from a human donor with alopecia areata. The material was CD4+ T cells sorted from blood, obtained at week 4, from a patient treated with tofacitinib. The CDR3 sequence: CASSRLAGGHEQFF. CDR3 DNA sequence: TGTGCCAGCAGCCGACTAGCGGGAGGGCATGAGCAGTTCTTC.